These 16 T cell receptor beta chains were sequenced from one sample in a study of T cells in Graves' hyperthyroidism and ophthalmopathy. TCR beta CDR3 regions were amplified from RNA transcripts. Using the HTBI primer set, a first-round RT-PCR was run on the TCR CDR3. MiXCR, run by TCRdb on the multiplex PCR reads, gives a single entry per CDR3 protein. The sample records over 500,000 distinct CDR3 sequences, over 35% being singletons. Sequencing input: peripheral blood or thyroid tissue (not recorded which). These receptors were collected from an adult woman with Graves' disease, either hyperthyroidism or ophthalmopathy (not recorded which).

Regarding this clonotype: This could be a read error, since a much larger clone is one nucleotide away. The chain carries TRBV6-6 and TRBJ1-5; 12 bases line up with TRBD1. The length of the CDR3 is 17 residues. Losses at the gene ends were 4 bases for V and 7 bases for J; bases not matched to a gene: 11. The germline V gene has CDR1 MNHNY and CDR2 SVGAGI (reference sequence). DNA of the CDR3: TGTGCCAGCAGTTGCCGCAGGGGGACAGGGGGCGGGCAGCCCCAGCATTTT. This gives the protein CASSCRRGTGGGQPQHF.

To note about this clonotype: Its ends do not fully match the called genes, so a read error is possible. The rearrangement joins TRBV7-3 to TRBJ2-7; D possibly corresponds to TRBD2 (5 bases). This CDR3 comprises 13 residues. In germline, CDR1 is SGHTA, CDR2 FQGTGA. CDR3 in DNA: TGTGCCAGGAGCTTAACGAGGGCGGACGAGCAGTACTTC. Translating gives CARSLTRADEQYF.

The genes are TRBV29-1 and TRBJ1-1, with 8 bases fitting TRBD1. CDR3 size: 13 residues. V shed 7 bases, J shed 2 bases, and the junction held 6 bases outside the gene matches. CDR1 SQVTM and CDR2 ANQGSEA come from the germline V gene. CDR3 residues: CSALQGDNTEAFF. The CDR3 DNA is TGCAGCGCTTTACAGGGGGACAACACTGAAGCTTTCTTT.

This clonotype has ten or more counts. V is TRBV20-1 and J is TRBJ2-5, with D possibly called TRBD1 or TRBD2 (5 bases each). From germline, CDR1 is DFQATT and CDR2 SNEGSKA (reference sequence). Trimming removed 0 bases at V and 5 bases at J, with 10 bases between. The CDR3 consists of 13 residues. This CDR3 reads CSAREQEVETQYF. As DNA, the CDR3 is TGCAGTGCTAGAGAACAGGAGGTTGAGACCCAGTACTTC.

This chain links TRBV7-9 with TRBJ2-7, with D tentatively TRBD1 or TRBD2 (5 bases each). The length of the CDR3 is 14 residues. The V end was cut by 1 base, the J end by 6 bases, with 13 bases between. CDR1 and CDR2 from the germline V gene are SEHNR and FQNEAQ (reference sequence). CDR3 region: CASSLDSGTSEQYF. The CDR3 DNA follows: TGTGCCAGCAGCTTAGATTCAGGGACGAGCGAGCAGTACTTC.

For this clonotype: Germline is not matched at one junction end, which may reflect a read error. V gene TRBV29-1 combines with J gene TRBJ1-6; D remains ambiguous. Looked up from germline, CDR1 is SQVTM and CDR2 is ANQGSEA. The CDR3 covers 14 residues. Written as DNA, the CDR3 is TGCGGCGTTGCCCTCGGGCAGAACAATTCACCCCTCCACTTT. As protein: CGVALGQNNSPLHF. Full variable domain (outside the CDR3, taken from reference TRBV29-1 and TRBJ1-6): SAVISQKPSRDICQRGTSLTIQCQVDSQVTMMFWYRQQPGQSLTLIATANQGSEATYESGFVIDKFPISRPNLTFSTLTVSNMSPEDSSIYLCGVALGQNNSPLHFGNGTRLTVT.

The V and J genes are TRBV7-8 and TRBJ2-5, with 7 bases aligning to TRBD1. Per the germline V gene, CDR1 is SGHVS and CDR2 is FQNEAQ. Germline trimming cut 5 bases from V and 7 bases from J; bases unmatched to any gene: 13. The CDR3 sequence is 15 residues long. For the CDR3, the DNA is TGTGCCAGCAGCAGACGACAGGGAAGGCTTTCGACCCAGTACTTC. Translation gives CASSRRQGRLSTQYF. The whole variable domain, filled in from reference TRBV7-8 and TRBJ2-5, reads GAGVSQSPRYKVAKRGQDVALRCDPISGHVSLFWYQQALGQGPEFLTYFQNEAQLDKSGLPSDRFFAERPEGSVSTLKIQRTQQEDSAVYLCASSRRQGRLSTQYFGPGTRLLVL.

This clonotype appeared a single time. This chain links TRBV7-9 with TRBJ1-5; D is unclear. The CDR3 spans 16 residues. Trimming pared 4 bases from V and 0 bases from J, leaving 13 bases between. Germline V gene data show CDR1 as SEHNR and CDR2 as FQNEAQ (reference sequence). DNA for the CDR3: TGTGCCAGCAGCTCTGACGGGAGCCATAGCAATCAGCCCCAGCATTTT. Translated: CASSSDGSHSNQPQHF.

The chain couples TRBV9 to TRBJ1-2; the D is unclear. The CDR3 contains 14 residues. V lost 5 bases, J lost 7 bases, and 18 bases lay in between. CDR1 is SGDLS, CDR2 YYNGEE, per germline. CDR3: CASSSPGGGLGYTF. As DNA, the CDR3 is TGTGCCAGCAGTTCCCCGGGTGGTGGGCTTGGCTACACCTTC. Drawing the rest from reference TRBV9 and TRBJ1-2, the complete variable domain is DSGVTQTPKHLITATGQRVTLRCSPRSGDLSVYWYQQSLDQGLQFLIQYYNGEERAKGNILERFSAQQFPDLHSELNLSSLELGDSALYFCASSSPGGGLGYTFGSGTRLTVV.

The table lists this clonotype with many counts. This chain uses TRBV20-1 with TRBJ2-7; D uncertain. CDR3 length: 15 amino acids. Looked up from germline, CDR1 is DFQATT and CDR2 is SNEGSKA (reference sequence). V was pared by 2 bases and J by 5 bases, with 19 bases between. The CDR3 DNA is TGCAGTGCTAGACCCTCAACCCGGCTTAGGAACGAGCAGTACTTC. Its protein is CSARPSTRLRNEQYF.

This clonotype was detected ten times or more. The genes are TRBV6-1 and TRBJ1-6; tentatively, D is TRBD1 (5 bases). V was pared by 6 bases and J by 9 bases, with 15 bases between. Germline CDR1 and CDR2: MNHNS and SASEGT. The CDR3 runs 14 residues. The CDR3 sequence: CASRLGGEGSPLHF. The CDR3 DNA reads TGTGCCAGCAGGTTGGGAGGGGAGGGTTCACCCCTCCACTTT.

This clonotype was counted many times. V is TRBV5-8 and J is TRBJ1-5; the match to TRBD1 covers 12 bases. CDR1 and CDR2 (germline): SGHTS, YDEGEE. The CDR3 loop spans 16 amino acids. In DNA, the CDR3 is TGTGCAGCGGGGGGGACAGGGGGCTTTGGCAATCAGCCCCAGCATTTT. As protein: CAAGGTGGFGNQPQHF.

The CDR3 region is CASSSRDSGSSEAFF. The CDR3 DNA reads TGTGCCAGCAGCTCCCGGGACAGTGGGTCGTCTGAAGCTTTCTTT. This sequence joins TRBV7-2 and TRBJ1-1; TRBD1 matches 7 bases. This CDR3 comprises 15 residues. From germline, CDR1 is SGHTA and CDR2 FQGNSA. After removal of 4 bases from V and 6 bases from J, the junction contained 11 bases not matched to a gene.

This clonotype was recorded a few times. This chain uses TRBV6-6 with TRBJ1-5; D is undetermined. Germline CDR1 and CDR2: MNHNY and SVGAGI (reference sequence). The CDR3 is 14 residues long. Deletions cut 6 bases from V and 1 base from J, with 10 bases between. The CDR3 DNA reads as TGTGCCAGCAGCCTCGCCGGGAGCAATCAGCCCCAGCATTTT. Translated: CASSLAGSNQPQHF.

With respect to this clonotype: A read error may account for a junction end that differs from germline. The chain carries TRBV12-3 or TRBV12-4 and TRBJ1-6, with D hard to call. The CDR3 totals 14 residues. The CDR3 nucleotides read TGTGCCATCAGTGAGTTGAAGGGTCCTTCACCCCTCCACTTT. The encoded protein is CAISELKGPSPLHF.

The CDR3 coding sequence is TGCAGTGCAAACAGGGCCGAGGGGTACGAGCAGTACTTC. This encodes CSANRAEGYEQYF. The V and J genes are TRBV20-1 and TRBJ2-7; a possible D gene is TRBD1 (6 bases). Looked up from germline, CDR1 is DFQATT and CDR2 is SNEGSKA (reference sequence). The V end lost 6 bases, the J end lost 4 bases, and 16 bases lay between the germline ends. The length of the CDR3 is 13 residues.